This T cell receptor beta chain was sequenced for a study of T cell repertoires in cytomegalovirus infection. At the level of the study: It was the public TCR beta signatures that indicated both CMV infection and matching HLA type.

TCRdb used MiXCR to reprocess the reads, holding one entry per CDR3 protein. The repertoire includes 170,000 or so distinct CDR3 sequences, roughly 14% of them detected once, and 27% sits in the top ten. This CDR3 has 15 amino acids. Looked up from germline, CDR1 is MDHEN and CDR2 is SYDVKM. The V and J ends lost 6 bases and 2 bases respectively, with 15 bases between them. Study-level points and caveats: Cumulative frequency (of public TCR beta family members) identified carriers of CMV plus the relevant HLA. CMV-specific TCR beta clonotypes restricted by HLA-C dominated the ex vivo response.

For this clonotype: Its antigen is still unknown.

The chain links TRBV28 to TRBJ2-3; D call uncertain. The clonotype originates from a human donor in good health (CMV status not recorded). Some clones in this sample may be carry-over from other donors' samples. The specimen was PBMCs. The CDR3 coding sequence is TGTGCCAGCAGAAGCCGGGCCTCGTCCACAGATACGCAGTATTTT. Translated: CASRSRASSTDTQYF.